This is a list of T cell receptor beta chains from one sample in a study of blood T cells in healthy people across ages. MiXCR, applied by TCRdb to the 5' RACE reads, yields one record per CDR3 protein. The repertoire holds more than 800,000 distinct CDR3 sequences, with more than 25% as singletons. The sequencing input was blood. Receptors were obtained from a woman of 80 years or more in good health. CDR3s include the opening cysteine and the closing phenylalanine or tryptophan. D genes are given only for firm matches. Clone size is given for some rows only: seen once, a few or many times, or a class if the clone is expanded.

>NA|15|TRBD1|TRBJ2-7|TRBV6-6
TGTGCCAGCAGCCCCTCGGGACAGGTCCTCTATGAGCAGTACTTC
CASSPSGQVLYEQYF
>many|17|TRBD2|TRBJ2-5|TRBV7-2
TGTGCCAGCAGCTTAGAGGCTAGCGGGGCCTTCGCGAAGACCCAGTACTTC
CASSLEASGAFAKTQYF
>many|15|TRBD1|TRBJ2-3|TRBV18
TGTGCCAGCTCACAACCGGGACAGAGCACAGATACGCAGTATTTT
CASSQPGQSTDTQYF
>few|14|NA|TRBJ1-1|TRBV7-9
TGTGCCAGCACCCAATCAACAGGGTTCACTGAAGCTTTCTTT
CASTQSTGFTEAFF
>few|14|NA|TRBJ2-5|TRBV10-1
TGCGCCAGCAGTGAGTCTCCCGGACGAGGGACCCAGTACTTC
CASSESPGRGTQYF
>NA|13|NA|TRBJ2-2|TRBV7-2
TGTGCCAGCAGCTCTATGCAAACCGGGGAGCTGTTTTTT
CASSSMQTGELFF
>NA|14|TRBD1|TRBJ2-5|TRBV30
TGTGCCTGGGAGTACGGGACAGGGGAAGAGACCCAGTACTTC
CAWEYGTGEETQYF
>many|13|NA|TRBJ2-3|TRBV7-2
TGTGCCAGCAGCTCGACACTCCGGCAGGCGCAGTATTTT
CASSSTLRQAQYF
>many|16|NA|TRBJ2-3|TRBV24-1
TGTGCCACCAGTGACCCCGGACTGAACCCCACAGATACGCAGTATTTT
CATSDPGLNPTDTQYF
>many|16|TRBD1|TRBJ2-5|TRBV4-2
TGTGCCAGCAGCCAAGATCTCGACAGGGCCATAAAGACCCAGTACTTC
CASSQDLDRAIKTQYF
>few|15|NA|TRBJ1-5|TRBV12-3/TRBV12-4
TGTGCCAGCAGTTTAAGAAGGTCGAGCAATCAGCCCCAGCATTTT
CASSLRRSSNQPQHF
>NA|14|NA|TRBJ2-2|TRBV7-9
TGTTCCAGCAGATGGACAACGAACACCGGGGAGCTGTTTTTT
CSSRWTTNTGELFF
>NA|14|TRBD1|TRBJ2-3|TRBV19
TGTGCCAGTAGTAGGACAGGGGCTGGCGATACGCAGTATTTT
CASSRTGAGDTQYF
>NA|19|TRBD1|TRBJ1-3|TRBV30
TGTGCCTGGAGTGTCCCCGAACCCGGGACAGCGATCTCTGGAAACACCATATATTTT
CAWSVPEPGTAISGNTIYF
>many|15|TRBD1|TRBJ1-4|TRBV4-3
TGCGCCAGCAGCCAAGACCGGGACAGGTGGGAAAAACTGTTTTTT
CASSQDRDRWEKLFF
>NA|15|NA|TRBJ1-1|TRBV6-5
TGTGCCAGCAGTTACTCGAGGACGAGGAACACTGAAGCTTTCTTT
CASSYSRTRNTEAFF
>many|16|TRBD2|TRBJ2-3|TRBV29-1
TGCAGCGTTGGTGGTCCAGGGAGGGGTAGCACAGATACGCAGTATTTT
CSVGGPGRGSTDTQYF
>many|15|TRBD2|TRBJ2-3|TRBV2
TGTGCCAGCAGCCCGGAGCGGGGGGAGACAGATACGCAGTATTTT
CASSPERGETDTQYF
>many|16|TRBD1|TRBJ1-2|TRBV5-4
TGTGCCAGCAGCTCTAACCCCGGGACAGAGGGTCATGGCTACACCTTC
CASSSNPGTEGHGYTF
>many|16|NA|TRBJ1-6|TRBV6-5
TGTGCCAGCAGTTTCCTCGTGGGAGGTATGGATTCACCCCTCCACTTT
CASSFLVGGMDSPLHF
>many|14|TRBD1|TRBJ2-3|TRBV7-2
TGTGCCAGCAGCTTAGACAGGGGAATAGATACGCAGTATTTT
CASSLDRGIDTQYF
>NA|15|NA|TRBJ2-5|TRBV7-9
TGTGCCAGCAGCTCCAGCGGAGCCGGTGAGGAGACCCAGTACTTC
CASSSSGAGEETQYF
>NA|15|NA|TRBJ2-6|TRBV2
TGTGCCAGCAGTCTGACAGGTTCTGGGACCAACGTCCTGACTTTC
CASSLTGSGTNVLTF
>NA|17|NA|TRBJ2-6|TRBV5-1
TGCGCCAGCGGCTTGGATGCGGGGCTCTCCGGGGCCAACGTCCTGACTTTC
CASGLDAGLSGANVLTF
>many|15|NA|TRBJ2-1|TRBV6-1
TGTGCCAGCAGTGTCGAGTGGGGCTCCTACAATGAGCAGTTCTTC
CASSVEWGSYNEQFF
>NA|17|NA|TRBJ2-5|TRBV11-2
TGTGCCAGCAGCTTAGGCGGGACGTCCGTGTACCAAGAGACCCGGTACTTC
CASSLGGTSVYQETRYF
>NA|13|NA|TRBJ1-6|TRBV9
TGTGCCAGCAATGGCGGCGAAATTTCACCCCTCCACTTT
CASNGGEISPLHF